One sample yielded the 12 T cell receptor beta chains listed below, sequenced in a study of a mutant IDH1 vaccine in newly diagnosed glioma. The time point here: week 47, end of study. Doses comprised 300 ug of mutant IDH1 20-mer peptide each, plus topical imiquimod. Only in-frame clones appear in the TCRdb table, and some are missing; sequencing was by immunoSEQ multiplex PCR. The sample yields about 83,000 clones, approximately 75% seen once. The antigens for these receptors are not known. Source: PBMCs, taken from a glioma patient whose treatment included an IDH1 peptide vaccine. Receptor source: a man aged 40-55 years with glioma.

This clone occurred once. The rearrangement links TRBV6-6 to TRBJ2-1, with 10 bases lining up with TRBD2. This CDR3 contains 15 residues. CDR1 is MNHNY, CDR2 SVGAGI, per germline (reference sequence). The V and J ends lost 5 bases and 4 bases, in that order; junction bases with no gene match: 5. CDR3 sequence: CASSTLAGGYNEQFF. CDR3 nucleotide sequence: TGTGCCAGCAGTACCTTAGCGGGAGGTTACAATGAGCAGTTCTTC.

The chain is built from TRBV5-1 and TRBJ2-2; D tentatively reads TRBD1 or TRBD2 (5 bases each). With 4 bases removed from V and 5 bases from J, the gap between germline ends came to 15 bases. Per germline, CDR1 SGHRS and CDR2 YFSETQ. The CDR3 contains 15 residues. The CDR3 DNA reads TGCGCCAGCAGCGGGACGGAGCTTCGGACCGGGGAGCTGTTTTTT. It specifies CASSGTELRTGELFF.

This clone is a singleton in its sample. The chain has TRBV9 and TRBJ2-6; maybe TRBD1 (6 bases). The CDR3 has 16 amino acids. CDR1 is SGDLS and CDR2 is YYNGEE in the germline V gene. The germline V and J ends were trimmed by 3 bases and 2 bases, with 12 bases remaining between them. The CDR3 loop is CASSAKQGAGANVLTF. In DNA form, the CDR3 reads TGTGCCAGCAGCGCAAAACAGGGAGCTGGGGCCAACGTCCTGACTTTC.

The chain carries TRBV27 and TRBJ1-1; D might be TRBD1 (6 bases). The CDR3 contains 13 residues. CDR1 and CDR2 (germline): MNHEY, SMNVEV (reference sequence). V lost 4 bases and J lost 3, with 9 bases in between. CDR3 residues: CASSWGLDTEAFF. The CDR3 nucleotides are TGTGCCAGCAGTTGGGGGCTCGACACTGAAGCTTTCTTT.

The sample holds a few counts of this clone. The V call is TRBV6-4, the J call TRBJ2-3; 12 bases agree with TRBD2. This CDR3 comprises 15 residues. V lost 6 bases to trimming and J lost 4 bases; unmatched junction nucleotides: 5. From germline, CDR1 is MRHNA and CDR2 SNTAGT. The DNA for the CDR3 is TGTGCCAGCAGCCCGACTAGCGGGGGTGCAGATACGCAGTATTTT. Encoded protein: CASSPTSGGADTQYF.

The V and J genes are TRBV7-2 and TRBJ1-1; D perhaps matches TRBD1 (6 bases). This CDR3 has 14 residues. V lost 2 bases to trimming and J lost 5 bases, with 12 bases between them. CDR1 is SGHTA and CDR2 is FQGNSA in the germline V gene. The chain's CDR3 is CASSLSGGTTEAFF. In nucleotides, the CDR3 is TGTGCCAGCAGCTTATCCGGGGGCACAACTGAAGCTTTCTTT. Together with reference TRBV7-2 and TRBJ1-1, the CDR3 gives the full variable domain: GAGVSQSPSNKVTEKGKDVELRCDPISGHTALYWYRQSLGQGLEFLIYFQGNSAPDKSGLPSDRFSAERTGGSVSTLTIQRTQQEDSAVYLCASSLSGGTTEAFFGQGTRLTVV.

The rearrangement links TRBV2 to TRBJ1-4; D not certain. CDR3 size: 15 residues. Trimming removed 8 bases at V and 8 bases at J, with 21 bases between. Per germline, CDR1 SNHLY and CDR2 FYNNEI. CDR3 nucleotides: TGTGCCAGCTTGTTCCCGGGCTTCGGGGAGGAAAAACTGTTTTTT. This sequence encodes CASLFPGFGEEKLFF.

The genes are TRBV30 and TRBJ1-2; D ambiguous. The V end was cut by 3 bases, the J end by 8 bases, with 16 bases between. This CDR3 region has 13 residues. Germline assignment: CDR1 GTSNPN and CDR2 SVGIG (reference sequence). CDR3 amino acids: CAWSSRLGGGYTF. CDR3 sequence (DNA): TGTGCCTGGAGCTCCCGACTGGGTGGAGGCTACACCTTC.

The CDR3 loop reads CAIREVNTEAFF. The CDR3, as DNA: TGTGCCATCAGGGAAGTGAACACTGAAGCTTTCTTT. This chain links TRBV10-3 with TRBJ1-1; D remains ambiguous. CDR3 length equals 12 residues. From germline, CDR1 is ENHRY and CDR2 SYGVKD. V was shortened by 6 bases and J by 0 bases, with 5 bases between the two germline ends.

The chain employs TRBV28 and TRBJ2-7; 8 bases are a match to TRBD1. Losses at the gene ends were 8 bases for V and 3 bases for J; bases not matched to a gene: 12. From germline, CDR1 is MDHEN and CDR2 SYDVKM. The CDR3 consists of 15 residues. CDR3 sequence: CASGTLRGQGYEQYF. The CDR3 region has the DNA TGTGCCAGCGGCACCCTCCGAGGACAGGGCTACGAGCAGTACTTC. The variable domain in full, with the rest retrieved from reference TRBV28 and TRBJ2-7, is DVKVTQSSRYLVKRTGEKVFLECVQDMDHENMFWYRQDPGLGLRLIYFSYDVKMKEKGDIPEGYSVSREKKERFSLILESASTNQTSMYLCASGTLRGQGYEQYFGPGTRLTVT.

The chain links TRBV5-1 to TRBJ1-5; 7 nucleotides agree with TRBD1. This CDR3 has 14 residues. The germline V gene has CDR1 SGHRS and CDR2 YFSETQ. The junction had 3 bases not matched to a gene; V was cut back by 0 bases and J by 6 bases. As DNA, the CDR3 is TGCGCCAGCAGCTTGGGGACAGGTACTCAGCCCCAGCATTTT. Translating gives CASSLGTGTQPQHF.

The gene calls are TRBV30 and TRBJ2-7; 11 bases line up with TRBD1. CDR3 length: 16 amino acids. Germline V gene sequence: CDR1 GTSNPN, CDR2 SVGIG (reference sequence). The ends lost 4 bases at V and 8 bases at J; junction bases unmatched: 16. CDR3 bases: TGTGCCTGGACTTTAAGCCGGACAGGGGGCAGTAACAAGCAGTACTTC. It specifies CAWTLSRTGGSNKQYF.